The present T cell receptor (beta chain) was sequenced within a study of T cells in Graves' hyperthyroidism and ophthalmopathy (dated by TCRdb to between 2018 and 2021). A note on the overall study: Peripheral blood samples were taken at initial diagnosis, before any treatment was given. A discovery cohort of fewer than 110 patients, about 43 with Graves' ophthalmopathy and under 60 with stable Graves' hyperthyroidism, was used to find distinguishing TCR V-J signatures. Prospective prediction of ophthalmopathy was tested in an independent validation cohort of fewer than 20 hyperthyroidism patients and 17 patients who later progressed to ophthalmopathy. The roughly 100 discovery patients were randomly split 7:3 into training and test sets. In more than five Graves' hyperthyroidism patients, the study also compared T-cell repertoires from thyroid tissue with T-cell repertoires from blood. After sampling, hyperthyroidism patients received methimazole starting at 30 mg daily, and ophthalmopathy patients received high-dose intravenous methylprednisolone. The paper reports TCR Vbeta CDR3 sequencing of about 140 peripheral blood samples: around 45 ophthalmopathy, under 80 hyperthyroidism and approximately 17 progressor patients.

CDR1 and CDR2 are drawn from the germline V gene (reference sequence): DFQATT, SNEGSKA. Trimming at the junction amounts to 2 bases on V and 1 base on J, and the germline ends lie 18 bases apart. Reading from cysteine to phenylalanine, the CDR3 counts 17 amino acids. Just CDR3 DNA is preserved here, 51 bases in frame from base 1. A patient counted as having stable Graves' hyperthyroidism if no progression to ophthalmopathy occurred over 18 months of follow-up. Hyperthyroidism patients were aged 18 to 65 years and newly diagnosed, with disease duration of less than 2 months. Any patient with an uncontrolled infection, another autoimmune disease, pregnancy or lactation was excluded. Diagnoses were established on the basis of clinical symptoms, serum thyroxine and TRAb, thyroid ultrasound, and orbital computed tomography. PBMCs were separated from 10 ml of fresh peripheral blood using Ficoll-Paque density gradient centrifugation. Total RNA was extracted with Trizol reagent, and quality was checked on an Agilent 2100 Bioanalyzer.

In regard to this clonotype: Its antigen remains unidentified. Base qualities are not at hand, and no much larger clone is one base apart.

What the work shows at the level of the full study, not this receptor alone: Sample size was not statistically predetermined, and blinding of investigators to group allocation was not performed. In validation, progression to ophthalmopathy was predicted by the model with 70.59% sensitivity and 72.22% specificity, a median of around 6.5 months before onset. Most expanded thyroid clonotypes (frequency above 0.001) were also found in blood, which suggests that blood repertoires may mirror thyroid immune responses. A model built on a 13 V-J signature distinguished ophthalmopathy from stable hyperthyroidism, reaching 85% to 90% sensitivity and approximately 83% specificity in cross-validation and 80%/75% in testing.

Amplification of TCR beta CDR3 regions was carried out from RNA transcripts. The first round of RT-PCR for the TCR CDR3 was performed with the HTBI primer set and the Qiagen OneStep RT-PCR kit. Libraries were constructed in a second round of multiplex PCR, after which size selection and purification were performed. Sequencing of the libraries was done on an Illumina HiSeq2000 using paired-end 100 bp reads. The authors' pipeline ran thus. SOAPnuke was used to process the raw data, throwing out any read that contained adapters or uncalled bases, had a mean Phred below 15, or lacked an exact constant-primer or identifier match. High-quality paired reads were merged with COPE v1.2.5, and unique nucleotide sequences were defined as clonotypes. MiTCR v1.1 was used to align clonotypes to the IMGT TRBV, TRBD and TRBJ reference segments. The analysis included only V-J combinations with a frequency above 0.0001, which together covered 99% to 99.2% of the repertoires. A TCS score was defined as the ratio between F50 (clonal expansion) and ExV (chaos), using BLOSUM62-based TCRdist between CDR3 peptides within each V-J. Welch's t-statistics and random forest reduced around 510 V-J features to about 12, which were used in a naive Bayes classifier (R e1071). TCRdb handled the public reads itself, with Q25 trimming in fastp and clone calling in MiXCR, and kept productive beta chains. Each CDR3 protein appears once, grouped with its most common genes and DNA. The V and J calls follow TCRdb's processing rather than the paper's. Counted in this sample were about 560,000 distinct CDR3 sequences; 16% of them appeared once. Jointly, the top ten make up 15% to 20% of the sample.

The TCR originated in a woman in her late teens or twenties with Graves' hyperthyroidism. The sample consisted of blood. Recombination joined TRBV20-1 with TRBJ1-5; 5 matching bases give a weak D call of TRBD1. The CDR3 sequence is CSARPPMGDMSNQPQHF. The nucleotide sequence is given as TGCAGTGCTAGACCTCCAATGGGGGATATGAGCAATCAGCCCCAGCATTTT.